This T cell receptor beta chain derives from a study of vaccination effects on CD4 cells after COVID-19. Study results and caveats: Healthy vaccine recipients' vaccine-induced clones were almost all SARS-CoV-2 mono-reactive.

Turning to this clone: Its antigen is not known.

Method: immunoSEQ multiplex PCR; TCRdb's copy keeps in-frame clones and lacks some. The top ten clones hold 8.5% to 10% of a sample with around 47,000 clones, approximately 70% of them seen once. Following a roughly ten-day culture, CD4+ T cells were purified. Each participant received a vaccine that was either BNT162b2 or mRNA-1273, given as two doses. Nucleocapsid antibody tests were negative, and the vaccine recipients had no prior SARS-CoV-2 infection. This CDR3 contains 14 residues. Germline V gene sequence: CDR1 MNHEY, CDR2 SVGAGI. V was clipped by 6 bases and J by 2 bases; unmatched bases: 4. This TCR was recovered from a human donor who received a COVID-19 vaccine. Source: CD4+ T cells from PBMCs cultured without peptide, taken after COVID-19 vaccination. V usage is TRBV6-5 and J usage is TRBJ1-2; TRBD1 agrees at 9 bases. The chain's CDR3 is CASRYGTGNYGYTF. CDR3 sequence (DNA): TGTGCCAGCAGATATGGGACAGGGAACTATGGCTACACCTTC.